Reported below is one TCR beta chain. Its specific antigen is unknown. Per-nucleotide qualities are absent, and no much larger clonotype sits a single base away. The sample is drawn from a study of control samples from healthy donors and cancer patients (dated by TCRdb to between 2020 and 2021). Library preparation was by the immunoSEQ multiplex PCR assay. The table was pulled from immuneACCESS by TCRdb, which kept in-frame rearrangements only. Such tables lose some clones; where checked, under half of the loss comes from unresolved V genes, and the rest has no known cause. The sample profile shows 90,000 to 100,000 clones; 88% of them were found once. The ten largest clones represent around 15% of the sample. The CDR3 covers 13 residues, taking in both the cysteine and the phenylalanine. The sequence is cut down to CDR3 DNA, 39 bases in frame from base 1. Trimming at the junction amounts to 6 bases on V and 2 bases on J, and the germline ends lie 10 bases apart. Via the germline V gene (reference sequence), CDR1 is LGHDT and CDR2 YNNKEL.

The sample was blood. Recombination linked TRBV3-1 (or the pseudogene TRBV3-2) to TRBJ1-1; no confident D gene assignment can be made. The TCR originated in an older woman in good health. The nucleotide sequence reads TGTGCCAGCAGTCCCTATACTAACACTGAAGCTTTCTTT. The encoded protein is CASSPYTNTEAFF.